One T cell receptor beta chain is described in this entry. Qualities for individual bases were not recorded, and no much larger clone is one base off. The library came from 5' RACE. A modified SMART protocol was used to prepare bulk TCR libraries. Bulk TCR libraries were sequenced on Illumina MiSeq with paired-end 300 bp reads, while single-cell libraries were sequenced on MiSeq with paired-end 250 bp reads. The published analysis was carried out like this. Selected pRESTO steps were used to preprocess the reads, after which IMGT/HighV-QUEST assigned the V, D, J genes and CDR3 junctions. A bulk sequence was kept only if the bulk sequence appeared in at least two replicas with cumulative read counts of 10 or more. Repertoire diversity was measured using a sample-corrected Shannon entropy estimator, which was applied to samples with more than 20 cells. The public reads were quality trimmed at Q25 with fastp and then assembled into clones with MiXCR by TCRdb, keeping productive beta chains. Records with the same CDR3 protein are collapsed into one entry carrying the most frequent genes and DNA. The V and J calls reflect TCRdb's pipeline rather than the authors' work. The sample table holds hundreds of distinct CDR3 sequences, of which about 20% were seen once. About 72% of the sample lies in the top ten.

When samples held relatively high numbers of tetramer-positive T cells, bulk-cell sorting was done alongside single-cell sorting. Gluten-specific T cells were isolated using HLA-DQ:gluten tetramers and were analyzed by high-throughput sequencing of rearranged TCR-alpha and TCR-beta genes. All sorting was carried out on a BD Aria II cell sorter, and flow data were analyzed in FlowJo. This sample is part of a study (dated by TCRdb to 2015 to 2018). Regarding the study in general: Blood, up to 100 ml, was collected from patients, as were about 6 to 12 samples obtained by duodenal biopsy. The overall study examined blood and gut biopsy samples from 21 celiac disease patients. Patients with historic T cell material from decades earlier were invited to donate new blood and biopsy samples for long-term comparison. The study tracked gluten-specific CD4+ T cell receptor repertoires in celiac disease across blood and gut, disease stages, and intervals of weeks to decades. Most subjects' cells were stained with pooled PE-conjugated tetramers presenting glia-alpha1a, -alpha2, -ω1 and -ω2 epitopes.

V and J lose 6 bases and 5 bases, and a span of 7 bases separates them. CDR1 and CDR2 (SEHNR, FQNEAQ) derive from the germline V gene (reference sequence). The CDR3 runs 11 residues from the cysteine to the phenylalanine. Only the CDR3 DNA is retained, 33 bases long and in frame from the first base. Results the study describes overall, beyond this receptor: Because of sampling limits, maximum clonotype overlap between two independent sequencing runs of the same sample was only 40% to 55%. About 1% of TCR-beta sequences and approximately 0.22% of paired TCR-alpha/beta clonotypes were shared across patients; authors concluded cross-contamination was not an issue. Among roughly 1,700 TCRs from more than 15 patients, around a tenth of TCR-alpha, TCR-beta or paired amino acid sequences were found to be public. Conclusions depend on tetramer specificity; previously roughly 80% of tetramer-sorted clones showed antigen-specific proliferation. Clonotypes specific to gluten lasted for decades, and samples collected about 15 to 28 years apart overlapped by as much as 53%.

Specimen: gluten tetramer+ CD4+ T cells from blood or duodenal biopsy (not recorded which); whether cultured is not recorded, collected while untreated, on a gluten-free diet, or during gluten challenge (not recorded which). Per the publication, the cell subset or site label means: CD4+ T cells binding HLA-DQ:gluten tetramers. The rearrangement joined TRBV7-9 to TRBJ2-5, with no D gene named confidently. This TCR was sampled from a female donor with celiac disease. The DNA sequence is as follows: TGTGCCAGCAGTCGCGGCGAGACCCAGTACTTC. Protein translation: CASSRGETQYF.